Included here is one TCR beta chain sequence, with context. Sequenced by immunoSEQ multiplex PCR; TCRdb stores in-frame clones only, minus some. Of fewer than 500,000 clones listed, around nine tenths are singletons. The record originates from a study of blood T cell repertoires in COVID-19. CDR3 length: 16 residues. The V and J ends lost 5 bases and 4 bases, in that order; junction bases with no gene match: 10. Looked up from germline, CDR1 is LNHDA and CDR2 is SQIVND (reference sequence). Sequences were obtained from PBMCs or T cells enriched from blood (not recorded which). This sequence joins TRBV19 and TRBJ2-7; 11 nucleotides align to TRBD1. The TCR originated in a woman aged 30 to 39 with acute COVID-19. For the CDR3, the DNA is TGTGCCAGTAGTTCCGCCGGGACAGGGGGAAGGTACGAGCAGTACTTC. Translation gives CASSSAGTGGRYEQYF.